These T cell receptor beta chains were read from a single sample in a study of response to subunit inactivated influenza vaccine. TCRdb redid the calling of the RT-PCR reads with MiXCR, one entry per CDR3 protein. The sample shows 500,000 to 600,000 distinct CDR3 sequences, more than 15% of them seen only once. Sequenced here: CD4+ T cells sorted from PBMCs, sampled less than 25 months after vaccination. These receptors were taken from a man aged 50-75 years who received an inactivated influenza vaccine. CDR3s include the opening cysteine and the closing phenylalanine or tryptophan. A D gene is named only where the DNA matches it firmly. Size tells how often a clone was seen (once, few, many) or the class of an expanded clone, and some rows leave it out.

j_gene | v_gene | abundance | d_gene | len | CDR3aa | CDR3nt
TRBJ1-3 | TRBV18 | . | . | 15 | CASSRDVGSGNTIYF | TGTGCCAGCTCACGGGACGTCGGCTCTGGAAACACCATATATTTT
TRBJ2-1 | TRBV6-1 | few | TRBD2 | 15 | CASSTRTRGSNEQFF | TGTGCCAGCAGTACCCGGACTAGGGGATCGAATGAGCAGTTCTTC
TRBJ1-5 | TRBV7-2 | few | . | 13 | CASSLGSIKPQHF | TGTGCCAGCAGCTTAGGCTCGATCAAGCCCCAGCATTTT
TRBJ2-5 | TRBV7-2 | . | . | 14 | CASSFGGIQETQYF | TGTGCCAGCAGCTTCGGGGGAATCCAAGAGACCCAGTACTTC
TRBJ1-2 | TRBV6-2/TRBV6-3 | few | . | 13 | CASSWDFNYGYTF | TGTGCCAGCAGCTGGGATTTCAACTATGGCTACACCTTC
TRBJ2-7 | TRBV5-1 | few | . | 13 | CASSPRQSYEQYF | TGCGCCAGCAGCCCGCGACAGTCCTACGAGCAGTACTTC
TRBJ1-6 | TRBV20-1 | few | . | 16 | CSARDSGSSYNSPLHF | TGCAGTGCTAGAGATAGCGGGAGCTCCTATAATTCACCCCTCCACTTT
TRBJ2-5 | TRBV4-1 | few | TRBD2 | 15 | CASSRTSGGLETQYF | TGCGCCAGCAGCCGGACTAGCGGGGGGTTAGAGACCCAGTACTTC
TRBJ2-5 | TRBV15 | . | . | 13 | CATSRDFGETQYF | TGTGCCACCAGCAGAGATTTTGGGGAGACCCAGTACTTC
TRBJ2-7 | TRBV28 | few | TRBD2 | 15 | CASSSGAGGAYEQYF | TGTGCCAGCAGTTCCGGAGCGGGGGGGGCCTACGAGCAGTACTTC
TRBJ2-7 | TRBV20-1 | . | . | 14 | CSARPGGPSSEQYF | TGCAGTGCCAGGCCGGGGGGCCCGTCCTCGGAGCAGTACTTC
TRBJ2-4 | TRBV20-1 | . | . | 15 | CSARDPASPKNIQYF | TGCAGTGCTAGAGATCCGGCTAGCCCCAAAAACATTCAGTACTTC
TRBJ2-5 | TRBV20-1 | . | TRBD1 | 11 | CRVDRAETQYF | TGCAGGGTTGACAGGGCCGAGACCCAGTACTTC
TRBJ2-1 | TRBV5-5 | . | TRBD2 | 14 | CASSFGLAGVGQFF | TGTGCCAGCAGCTTTGGACTAGCGGGAGTGGGGCAGTTCTTC
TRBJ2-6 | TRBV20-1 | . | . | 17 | CSARGGRGISGANVLTF | TGCAGTGCTAGAGGGGGGCGGGGGATCTCTGGGGCCAACGTCCTGACTTTC
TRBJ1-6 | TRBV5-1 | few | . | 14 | CASSLGGINSPLHF | TGCGCCAGCAGCTTGGGAGGGATAAATTCACCCCTCCACTTT
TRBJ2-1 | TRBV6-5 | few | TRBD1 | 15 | CASSYSQGVYNEQFF | TGTGCCAGCAGTTACTCCCAGGGGGTCTACAATGAGCAGTTCTTC
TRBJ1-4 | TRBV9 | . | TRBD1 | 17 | CASSVGGRRGQGEKLFF | TGTGCCAGCAGCGTAGGGGGCCGGAGGGGACAGGGGGAAAAACTGTTTTTT
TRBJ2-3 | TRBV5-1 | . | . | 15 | CASSSGQGKTDTQYF | TGCGCCAGCAGCTCGGGTCAGGGGAAAACAGATACGCAGTATTTT
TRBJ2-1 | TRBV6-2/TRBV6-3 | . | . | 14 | CASSYSMTLNEQFF | TGTGCCAGCAGTTACTCGATGACCCTCAATGAGCAGTTCTTC
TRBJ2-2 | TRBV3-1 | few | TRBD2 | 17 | CASSHSGTSVGDGELFF | TGTGCCAGCAGCCACAGTGGGACTAGCGTAGGGGACGGGGAGCTGTTTTTT
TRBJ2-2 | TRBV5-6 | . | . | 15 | CASRPRAKNTGELFF | TGTGCCAGCAGACCAAGGGCAAAGAACACCGGGGAGCTGTTTTTT
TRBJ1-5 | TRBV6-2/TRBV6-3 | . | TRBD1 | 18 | CASSYSNTVGQGAQPQHF | TGTGCCAGCAGTTACTCGAATACCGTTGGACAGGGAGCTCAGCCCCAGCATTTT
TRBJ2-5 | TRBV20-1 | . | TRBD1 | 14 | CSARGSGQEETQYF | TGCAGTGCTAGAGGATCCGGACAGGAAGAGACCCAGTACTTC
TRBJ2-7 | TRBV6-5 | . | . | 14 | CASSYYGGSYEQYF | TGTGCCAGCAGTTACTACGGCGGTTCCTACGAGCAGTACTTC
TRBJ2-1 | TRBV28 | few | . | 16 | CASSSLRNYGYNEQFF | TGTGCCAGCTCGTCGTTGAGGAATTATGGCTACAATGAGCAGTTCTTC
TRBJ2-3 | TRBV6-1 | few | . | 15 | CASRDPGFSTDTQYF | TGTGCCAGCAGGGACCCGGGATTTAGCACAGATACGCAGTATTTT
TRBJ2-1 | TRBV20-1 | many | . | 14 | CSARGQTLGNEQFF | TGCAGTGCTAGAGGACAGACCCTCGGGAATGAGCAGTTCTTC
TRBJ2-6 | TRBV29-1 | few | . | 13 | CSVEGAGANVLTF | TGCAGCGTTGAGGGGGCTGGGGCCAACGTCCTGACTTTC
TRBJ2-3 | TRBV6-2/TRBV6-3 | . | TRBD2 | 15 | CASSRSGRAINTQYF | TGTGCCAGCAGCCGTAGCGGGAGGGCCATTAATACGCAGTATTTT
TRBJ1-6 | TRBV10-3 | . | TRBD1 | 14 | CAISGAGGNSPLHF | TGTGCCATCAGTGGGGCAGGGGGGAATTCACCCCTCCACTTT
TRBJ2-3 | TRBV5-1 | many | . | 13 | CASSFLVGDTQYF | TGCGCCAGCAGCTTCTTAGTTGGAGATACGCAGTATTTT
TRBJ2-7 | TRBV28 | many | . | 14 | CASKRWAADYEQYF | TGTGCCAGCAAACGGTGGGCAGCTGACTACGAGCAGTACTTC
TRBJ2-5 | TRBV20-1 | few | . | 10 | CSTLGETQYF | TGCAGCACCCTGGGGGAGACCCAGTACTTC
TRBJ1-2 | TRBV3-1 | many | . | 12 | CASSRGEYGYTF | TGTGCCAGCAGTAGAGGGGAGTATGGCTACACCTTC
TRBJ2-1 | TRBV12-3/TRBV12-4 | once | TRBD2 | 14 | CASSQRESGNEQFF | TGTGCCAGCAGCCAGCGGGAGTCCGGCAATGAGCAGTTCTTC
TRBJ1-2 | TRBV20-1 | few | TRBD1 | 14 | CSPYRTGTNYGYTF | TGCAGTCCATACAGGACAGGAACTAACTATGGCTACACCTTC
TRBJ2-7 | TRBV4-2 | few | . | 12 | CASSLRSGEQYF | TGTGCCAGCAGCCTACGGAGTGGGGAGCAGTACTTC
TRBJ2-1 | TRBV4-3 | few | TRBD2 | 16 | CASSQEWAGGRNEQFF | TGCGCCAGCAGCCAAGAATGGGCGGGGGGGCGAAATGAGCAGTTCTTC
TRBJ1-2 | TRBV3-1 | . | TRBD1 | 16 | CASSQGLGTASYGYTF | TGTGCCAGCAGCCAAGGTCTTGGGACAGCGTCCTATGGCTACACCTTC
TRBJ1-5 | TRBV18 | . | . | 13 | CASSPHWDQPQHF | TGTGCCAGCTCACCACATTGGGATCAGCCCCAGCATTTT
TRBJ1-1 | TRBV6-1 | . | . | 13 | CATYSGGWTEAFF | TGTGCCACCTACTCGGGGGGCTGGACTGAAGCTTTCTTT
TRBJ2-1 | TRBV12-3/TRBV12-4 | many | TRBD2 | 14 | CASISGIAGNEQFF | TGTGCCAGCATCTCGGGCATAGCGGGCAATGAGCAGTTCTTC
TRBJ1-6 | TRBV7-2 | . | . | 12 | CASSLQSSPLHF | TGTGCCAGCAGCTTACAGAGTTCACCCCTCCACTTT
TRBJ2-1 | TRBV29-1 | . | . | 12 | CSVDGAYNEQFF | TGCAGCGTGGACGGGGCCTACAATGAGCAGTTCTTC
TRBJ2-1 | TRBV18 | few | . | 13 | CASSPGIYNEQFF | TGTGCCAGCTCACCGGGGATCTACAATGAGCAGTTCTTC
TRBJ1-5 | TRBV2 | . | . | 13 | CASSEGVVGPQHF | TGTGCCAGCAGTGAAGGGGTAGTTGGGCCCCAGCATTTT
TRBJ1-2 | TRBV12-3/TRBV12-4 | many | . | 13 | CASSQVANYGYTF | TGTGCCAGCAGTCAGGTAGCTAACTATGGCTACACCTTC
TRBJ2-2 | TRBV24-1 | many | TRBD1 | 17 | CATSDYPGQGYSGELFF | TGTGCCACCAGTGACTATCCGGGACAGGGTTATTCCGGGGAGCTGTTTTTT
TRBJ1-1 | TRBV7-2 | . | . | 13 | CASSSSLNTEAFF | TGTGCCAGCAGCTCCAGTTTAAACACTGAAGCTTTCTTT
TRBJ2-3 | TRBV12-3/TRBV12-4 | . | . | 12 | CASSLEGGTQYF | TGTGCCAGCAGTTTAGAGGGGGGTACGCAGTATTTT
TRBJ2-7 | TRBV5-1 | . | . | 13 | CASSLRQGGEQYF | TGCGCCAGCAGCTTGAGGCAGGGGGGCGAGCAGTACTTC
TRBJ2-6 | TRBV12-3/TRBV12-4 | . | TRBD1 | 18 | CASSLGTGKIIRANVLTF | TGTGCCAGCAGTTTAGGGACAGGGAAAATTATTCGGGCCAACGTCCTGACTTTC